This TCR beta chain was profiled in a study of post-analysis software for immune sequencing data. Notes on the study in general: Higher frequency in patients than in controls was seen for five TRBV segments, with TRBV5-6, TRBV5-1 and TRBV20-1 among them. Controls significantly exceeded multiple sclerosis patients in normalized Chao1 diversity. When the samples were clustered directly with F measure, those that had been prepared in the same batch showed strong co-clustering.

This CDR3 is built from 15 residues. V dropped 5 bases and J dropped 4 bases, with 15 bases sitting between them. CDR1 is SGHTA, CDR2 FQGTGA, per germline. Concerning this clonotype itself: The target antigen is unknown.

Incorporated into the TCR beta cDNA libraries were unique molecular identifiers, which served to reduce PCR and sequencing biases. Input populations of roughly 1 to 10 million T cells gave rise to around 480,000 cDNA molecules. TCRdb fed the PCR reads into MiXCR, producing one record per CDR3 protein. This repertoire shows approximately 350,000 distinct CDR3 sequences, 30% to 45% found once; its top ten account for 10% to 15%. Sequencing used blood. This sequence was found in a girl between 5 and 17 years old with multiple sclerosis. V gene TRBV7-3 combines with J gene TRBJ2-1; weak D call: TRBD2 (7 bases). The CDR3 sequence: CASSPGGGPYNEQFF. The CDR3 DNA sequence: TGTGCCAGCAGCCCCGGCGGGGGCCCTTACAATGAGCAGTTCTTC.